Listed below are T cell receptor beta chains from one sample, sequenced in a study of response to subunit inactivated influenza vaccine. TCRdb processed the RT-PCR reads anew with MiXCR; each CDR3 protein has one entry. Of hundreds of thousands of distinct CDR3 sequences listed, 12% are singletons. This sample comprised PBMCs from blood, obtained on the day of vaccination. Every receptor here comes from a man between 45 and 60 years old who received an inactivated influenza vaccine. Both conserved end residues are part of each CDR3. The D gene is left open where the match is weak. Size is omitted from some rows. Given values are once, few, many or a class for expanded clones.

V gene	D gene	J gene	clone size	CDR3 DNA	CDR3 protein
TRBV5-1	TRBD2	TRBJ2-7	-	TGCGCCAGCAGCCCGCTAGGGACTAGCGGGAGCTACGAGCAGTACTTC	CASSPLGTSGSYEQYF
TRBV28	-	TRBJ2-5	few	TGTGCCAGCAGTTTAGGCGGGACCGGCCCAGGGACCCAGTACTTC	CASSLGGTGPGTQYF
TRBV12-3/TRBV12-4	TRBD1	TRBJ2-3	many	TGTGCCAGCAGCCAAGACAGGGGTACGCAGTATTTT	CASSQDRGTQYF
TRBV6-1	-	TRBJ1-1	few	TGTGCCAGCAGTGAAGGGTGGGGCGGGACTGAAGCTTTCTTT	CASSEGWGGTEAFF
TRBV29-1	-	TRBJ2-4	few	TGCAGCGTGAGGGGTATCTTAGCCAAAAACATTCAGTACTTC	CSVRGILAKNIQYF
TRBV20-1	TRBD2	TRBJ2-2	few	TGCAGTGCTGTAGCGGGAAGTAGCACCGGGGAGCTGTTTTTT	CSAVAGSSTGELFF
TRBV4-2	TRBD1	TRBJ1-2	few	TGTGCCAGCAGCCAAGAGCGAGGTTCCAGGGGGCTTATTGGCTACACCTTC	CASSQERGSRGLIGYTF
TRBV7-2	TRBD2	TRBJ2-1	few	TGTGCCAGCAGCTTAGCCAGCGGGGATTACAATGAGCAGTTCTTC	CASSLASGDYNEQFF
TRBV2	-	TRBJ1-2	many	TGTGCCAGCATGGACGGATACTATGGCTACACCTTC	CASMDGYYGYTF
TRBV15	TRBD1	TRBJ2-5	-	TGTGCCACCAGCCCCTGGACAGGGGGCCGGGAGACCCAGTACTTC	CATSPWTGGRETQYF
TRBV6-5	TRBD1	TRBJ1-1	few	TGTGCCAGCAGACACAGGGGAGCTGAAGCTTTCTTT	CASRHRGAEAFF
TRBV7-3	-	TRBJ2-7	few	TGTGCCAGCAGCCCCACCACTAACACCTACGAGCAGTACTTC	CASSPTTNTYEQYF
TRBV9	-	TRBJ1-4	-	TGTGCCAGCAGCCCAGGTACTTCTAATGAAAAACTGTTTTTT	CASSPGTSNEKLFF
TRBV12-3/TRBV12-4	TRBD1	TRBJ2-2	many	TGTGCCAGCAGTTTAAACAGGGGCACCGGGGAGCTGTTTTTT	CASSLNRGTGELFF
TRBV20-1	TRBD2	TRBJ2-1	few	TGCAGTGCTAGGGGACTAGCGGGGGACCGAAGCTCCTACAATGAGCAGTTCTTC	CSARGLAGDRSSYNEQFF
TRBV5-1	TRBD2	TRBJ2-1	-	TGCGCCAGCAGCCCCTTAGCGGGAGGGCCCTACAATGAGCAGTTCTTC	CASSPLAGGPYNEQFF
TRBV24-1	-	TRBJ1-5	few	TGTGCCACCAGTGTGTACGGGAGCAATCAGCCCCAGCATTTT	CATSVYGSNQPQHF
TRBV4-2	-	TRBJ2-3	-	TGTGCCAGCAGCCAAGATTCCGCATACACAGATACGCAGTATTTT	CASSQDSAYTDTQYF
TRBV5-1	-	TRBJ2-7	few	TGCGCCAGCAGCCCAATGGACAGTTCGGGCGAGCAGTACTTC	CASSPMDSSGEQYF
TRBV3-1	-	TRBJ2-7	few	TGTGCCAGCAGCCGCTCGGTCGACCTCGAGCAGTACTTC	CASSRSVDLEQYF
TRBV3-1	-	TRBJ1-2	few	TGTGCCAGCAGCCAAGGTTTGGACAGAACTAACTATGGCTACACCTTC	CASSQGLDRTNYGYTF
TRBV6-1	-	TRBJ2-5	few	TGTGCCAGCACCCCCGCCGGGGCATTGGGTGCGGAGACCCAGTACTTC	CASTPAGALGAETQYF
TRBV6-1	TRBD2	TRBJ2-5	-	TGTGCCAGCAGTGAAGCGCTTGTGCTAGCGGGGCTCTCTTCGGAGACCCAGTACTTC	CASSEALVLAGLSSETQYF
TRBV12-3/TRBV12-4	TRBD2	TRBJ2-1	few	TGTGCCAGCAGTTTACCGCCCGGGACTAGCGTATATTATGAGCAGTTCTTC	CASSLPPGTSVYYEQFF
TRBV5-1	TRBD1	TRBJ2-7	-	TGCGCCAGCAGTTATAACACAGGGGCCAGCTCCTACGAGCAGTACTTC	CASSYNTGASSYEQYF
TRBV7-2	-	TRBJ2-7	few	TGTGCCAGCAGCTGGGTTACCGGGACGATTTACGAGCAGTACTTC	CASSWVTGTIYEQYF
TRBV7-2	-	TRBJ2-5	-	TGTGCCAGCAGCTTAGTTTACTTGGGGGAGACCCAGTACTTC	CASSLVYLGETQYF
TRBV29-1	-	TRBJ2-1	few	TGCAGCGTGTCTACGGAAACTACAATGAAATGGCAGTTCTTC	CSVSTETTMKWQFF
TRBV5-1	TRBD1	TRBJ1-6	few	TGCGCCAGCAGCTCTGCGAATACAGGGGGCGCGGATTCACCCCTCCACTTT	CASSSANTGGADSPLHF
TRBV12-3/TRBV12-4	TRBD2	TRBJ2-3	-	TGTGCCAGCAGACCTCAAGGGACTAGCGGAGACACAGATACGCAGTATTTT	CASRPQGTSGDTDTQYF
TRBV5-1	TRBD2	TRBJ2-7	few	TGCGCCAGCAGCCCCGGGGGGAGGGCTTCCGCTTACGAGCAGTACTTC	CASSPGGRASAYEQYF
TRBV6-1	-	TRBJ2-4	many	TGTGCCAGCAGCCCCGGGGGGCTAGCCAAAAACATTCAGTACTTC	CASSPGGLAKNIQYF
TRBV10-3	TRBD1	TRBJ1-4	many	TGTGCCATCAGGGACAGGGAGGATGAAAAACTGTTTTTT	CAIRDREDEKLFF